What follows are 26 T cell receptor beta chains derived from one specimen sequenced in a study of cytomegalovirus exposure and HLA in healthy donors. The PCR contained 60 Vbeta and 13 Jbeta primers. The data were produced by immunoSEQ multiplex PCR, yet TCRdb's version contains in-frame clones alone and is incomplete. The sample holds roughly 100,000 clones, about 80% seen once. The specimen sequenced was PBMCs. Every receptor here comes from a middle-aged man in good health and CMV-seronegative.

The chain employs TRBV30 and TRBJ1-2; D is possibly TRBD1 (6 bases). The germline CDR1 and CDR2 sequences are GTSNPN and SVGIG (reference sequence). The CDR3 has 12 residues. As DNA, the CDR3 is TGTGTAGTTACAGGGCGATACTATGGCTACACCTTC. Protein sequence: CVVTGRYYGYTF.

The V and J genes are TRBV10-3 and TRBJ2-5, with D possibly being TRBD2 (7 bases). V lost 2 bases and J lost 5, with 18 bases in between. Germline CDR1 ENHRY, CDR2 SYGVKD. The CDR3 length is 16 residues. CDR3: CAISEGVGGPRETQYF. The CDR3 bases are TGTGCCATCAGTGAGGGGGTCGGGGGGCCCCGGGAGACCCAGTACTTC.

The rearrangement joins TRBV19 to TRBJ2-5; 7 bases match TRBD1. The tail of the sequence fits TRBJ2-7 better, so the J call may be wrong. This CDR3 is 14 amino acids long. Germline CDR1 reads LNHDA; CDR2 reads SQIVND (reference sequence). The CDR3 spells CASSIQGSAYEQYF. The DNA of the CDR3 is TGTGCCAGTAGCATACAGGGGTCGGCCTACGAGCAGTACTTC.

This clone was picked up one time. The CDR3 loop reads CASGLAGGPQETQYF. The CDR3 DNA reads TGTGCCTCGGGACTAGCGGGGGGCCCCCAAGAGACCCAGTACTTC. The rearrangement joins TRBV19 to TRBJ2-5, with 15 nucleotides matching TRBD2. The length of the CDR3 is 15 residues. Germline V gives CDR1 LNHDA, CDR2 SQIVND (reference sequence). V gave up 11 bases and J gave up 1 base; unmatched junction bases: 5.

The V gene is TRBV19, the J gene TRBJ2-1, with 8 nucleotides matching TRBD2. The germline V gene encodes CDR1 LNHDA and CDR2 SQIVND (reference sequence). V trimming: 4 bases; J trimming: 10 bases; junction bases outside the gene matches: 6. This CDR3 comprises 13 residues. In DNA form, the CDR3 reads TGTGCCAGTAGTACCCGGGAGGGGAGGGAGCAGTTCTTC. This encodes CASSTREGREQFF.

The chain recombines TRBV15 with TRBJ2-1, with 12 bases matching TRBD2. Germline V gene data show CDR1 as LNHNV and CDR2 as YYDKDF (reference sequence). J gave up 4 bases and V 6 bases, and 4 bases lay outside the gene matches. This CDR3 contains 15 residues. The DNA for the CDR3 is TGTGCCACCAGGTTTGGACTAGCGGGGTACAATGAGCAGTTCTTC. Residues: CATRFGLAGYNEQFF.

The chain recombines TRBV19 with TRBJ1-1; 8 nucleotides agree with TRBD1. The CDR3 is 16 amino acids. Trimming cost V 4 bases and J 4 bases; bases outside gene matches: 11. Germline V gene sequence: CDR1 LNHDA, CDR2 SQIVND (reference sequence). The CDR3 DNA reads TGTGCCAGTAGTAAACAGGGGGAAATCAGGGGCACTGAAGCTTTCTTT. It translates to CASSKQGEIRGTEAFF.

The chain is built from TRBV4-3 and TRBJ1-6, with TRBD1 matching 8 bases. V lost 1 base and J lost 10; bases outside the gene matches: 3. The CDR3 has 14 residues. Germline CDR1 and CDR2: LGHNA and YSLEER. The CDR3 nucleotides are TGCGCCAGCAGCCAAGCAGGGGGCTACTCACCCCTCCACTTT. It translates to CASSQAGGYSPLHF.

V is TRBV6-4 and J is TRBJ1-2; D gene uncertain. Germline lookup yields CDR1 MRHNA and CDR2 SNTAGT. CDR3 size: 12 residues. V lost 2 bases and J 3 bases, leaving 4 bases between the germline ends. The CDR3 region has the DNA TGTGCCAGCAGTGACCCGGACTATGGCTACACCTTC. The encoded protein is CASSDPDYGYTF.

The chain has TRBV6-1 and TRBJ1-4; D uncertain. Trimming left V 2 bases short and J 0 bases short, with 7 bases between. There are 15 residues in the CDR3. CDR1 and CDR2 (germline): MNHNS, SASEGT. CDR3 sequence reads: CASSENGPTNEKLFF. In nucleotides, the CDR3 is TGTGCCAGCAGTGAAAATGGGCCAACTAATGAAAAACTGTTTTTT.

V and J are TRBV5-1 and TRBJ1-4; weak D call: TRBD1 (6 bases). Per the germline V gene, CDR1 is SGHRS and CDR2 is YFSETQ. V was cut by 4 bases and J by 7 bases, with 23 bases left in between. The CDR3 loop spans 17 amino acids. The CDR3 region is CASSQRPQQGIGEKLFF. The CDR3 DNA is TGCGCCAGCAGCCAGCGCCCACAACAGGGAATTGGTGAAAAACTGTTTTTT.

This clone has more than one count but fewer than ten. This chain uses TRBV10-3 with TRBJ2-3, with 7 bases matching TRBD2. The V gene's germline CDR1 is ENHRY and CDR2 SYGVKD. Trimming removed 4 bases from V and 5 bases from J; junction bases left unmatched: 6. CDR3 length: 14 amino acids. The CDR3 DNA reads TGTGCCATCAGTGCGGCGGGGGTGGAAGATACGCAGTATTTT. Amino acid sequence: CAISAAGVEDTQYF.

V gene TRBV19 combines with J gene TRBJ1-5; TRBD1 agrees at 9 bases. CDR1 LNHDA and CDR2 SQIVND come from the germline V gene (reference sequence). Losses at the gene ends were 7 bases for V and 0 bases for J; bases not matched to a gene: 4. The CDR3 consists of 15 residues. CDR3 sequence reads: CASNRQGDSNQPQHF. The CDR3 DNA follows: TGTGCCAGTAACAGACAGGGGGATAGCAATCAGCCCCAGCATTTT.

The CDR3 here is CASSEPPGADTQYF. The CDR3 coding sequence is TGTGCCAGCAGTGAACCCCCGGGGGCAGATACGCAGTATTTT. The V call is TRBV6-1, the J call TRBJ2-3, with D perhaps matching TRBD2 (6 bases). CDR3 length equals 14 residues. V gave up 2 bases and J gave up 4 bases, with 10 bases separating them. Germline V gives CDR1 MNHNS, CDR2 SASEGT.

This chain connects TRBV27 to TRBJ1-5; D not certain. Per the germline V gene, CDR1 is MNHEY and CDR2 is SMNVEV (reference sequence). CDR3 size: 14 residues. Deletions cut 6 bases from V and 7 bases from J, with 16 bases between. The DNA for the CDR3 is TGTGCCAGCAGACCAAGGGTGAGCGGCCAGCCCCAGCATTTT. Encoded protein: CASRPRVSGQPQHF.

This clone was recorded a few times. The chain carries TRBV29-1 and TRBJ1-2; TRBD1 agrees at 9 bases. Germline V gives CDR1 SQVTM, CDR2 ANQGSEA. The junction had 7 bases not matched to a gene; V was cut back by 6 bases and J by 8 bases. This CDR3 is 12 amino acids long. CDR3 residues: CSVEQGAGGYTF. The DNA for the CDR3 is TGCAGCGTGGAACAGGGGGCTGGCGGCTACACCTTC.

The gene calls are TRBV5-1 and TRBJ2-1, with a weak D call TRBD2 (6 bases). V lost 1 base to trimming and J lost 1 base, with 12 bases between them. In germline, CDR1 is SGHRS, CDR2 YFSETQ. The CDR3 runs 16 residues. The CDR3 DNA sequence: TGCGCCAGCAGCTTGTCCGGGACTCAATCCTACAATGAGCAGTTCTTC. Translated: CASSLSGTQSYNEQFF.

V is TRBV14 and J is TRBJ2-2; the D gene is possibly TRBD2 (7 bases). Between the trimmed V and J ends, which lost 2 bases and 7 bases, there was a span of 11 bases. This CDR3 region has 14 residues. CDR1 is SGHDN and CDR2 is FVKESK in the germline V gene. For the CDR3, the DNA is TGTGCCAGCAGCCAAATGCGGGGGCTCGGGGAGCTGTTTTTT. Amino acids: CASSQMRGLGELFF.

DNA for the CDR3: TGTGCCAGCAGCATTGGGACTAGCGGTCCCCCTAGCACAGATACGCAGTATTTT. Translated: CASSIGTSGPPSTDTQYF. The chain carries TRBV5-4 and TRBJ2-3, with 11 bases lining up with TRBD2. The CDR3 runs to 18 residues. J gave up 0 bases and V 4 bases, and 10 bases lay outside the gene matches. Germline CDR1 is SGHNT and CDR2 is YYREEE (reference sequence).

This rearrangement joins TRBV2 to TRBJ1-5; 7 bases align to TRBD1. V trimming: 6 bases; J trimming: 5 bases; junction bases outside the gene matches: 4. Germline V CDR1 and CDR2: SNHLY, FYNNEI. CDR3 size: 13 residues. In nucleotides, the CDR3 is TGTGCCAGCAGAACCGGGACAGATCAGCCCCAGCATTTT. Its protein is CASRTGTDQPQHF.

To note about this clone: One junction end does not reproduce the germline sequence, and a read error may be involved. The chain is built from TRBV7-9 and TRBJ2-1; D gene ambiguous. This CDR3 region has 16 residues. Germline V gene lookup returns CDR1 SEHNR and CDR2 FQNEAQ (reference sequence). CDR3 sequence: CSSSFGVGFSYNEQFF. The CDR3 DNA reads TGTTCCAGCAGCTTCGGAGTCGGGTTCTCCTACAATGAGCAGTTCTTC.

The chain recombines TRBV9 with TRBJ2-5, with a weak D call TRBD2 (6 bases). This CDR3 contains 13 residues. Deletions cut 4 bases from V and 2 bases from J, with 9 bases between. Germline V lookup: CDR1 SGDLS, CDR2 YYNGEE. CDR3 region: CASSPGGQETQYF. CDR3 DNA: TGTGCCAGCAGCCCTGGAGGGCAAGAGACCCAGTACTTC.

This clone was recorded only once. CDR3 amino acids: CASSKPGSYEQYF. The CDR3 region has the DNA TGTGCCAGCAGTAAACCGGGATCCTACGAGCAGTACTTC. This sequence joins TRBV6-5 and TRBJ2-7, with D perhaps TRBD2 (5 bases). CDR3 length: 13 amino acids. The V end lost 5 bases, the J end lost 1 base, and 9 bases lay between the germline ends. Germline V gene lookup returns CDR1 MNHEY and CDR2 SVGAGI.

V is TRBV5-6 and J is TRBJ2-1, with TRBD1 as a possible D gene (7 bases). Trimming took 3 bases from V and 6 from J, leaving 16 bases between them. The CDR3 length is 15 residues. CDR1 is SGHDT, CDR2 YYEEEE, per germline. The CDR3 loop reads CASSYVQGGPNEQFF. The CDR3 coding sequence is TGTGCCAGCAGCTACGTCCAGGGGGGCCCCAATGAGCAGTTCTTC.

J is TRBJ2-1 and V is TRBV5-5; the D gene is possibly TRBD2 (7 bases). The V gene lost 3 bases and the J gene lost 7 bases, with 20 bases spanning the gap. CDR1 and CDR2 (germline): SGHKS, YYEKEE (reference sequence). CDR3 length: 16 residues. The CDR3, as DNA: TGTGCCAGCAGCTCTGGTGGGGGGGGCCAGGTAAATGAGCAGTTCTTC. It encodes CASSSGGGGQVNEQFF.

V usage is TRBV5-1 and J usage is TRBJ2-7; TRBD1 matches 9 bases. Germline loops: CDR1 SGHRS, CDR2 YFSETQ. V trimming: 2 bases; J trimming: 2 bases; junction bases outside the gene matches: 5. The CDR3 is made up of 15 amino acids. CDR3 DNA sequence: TGCGCCAGCAGCTTACTTTGGGACAGGGCCTACGAGCAGTACTTC. It encodes CASSLLWDRAYEQYF.